The rows below give T cell receptor beta chains drawn from one sample of a study of PD-1 blockade in classical Hodgkin lymphoma. The method was immunoSEQ multiplex PCR; TCRdb's version includes in-frame clones alone and lacks a portion of them. The repertoire has roughly 31,000 clones, around 86% of them found once; the top ten carry roughly 2.3%. The sequencing here drew on CD4+ T cells from blood, taken at baseline. Receptor source: a human donor with classical Hodgkin lymphoma. Each CDR3 is given with its conserved first and last residue. The order of the fields is D gene, V gene, J gene, clone size, CDR3 protein, CDR3 DNA. The D gene is left open where the match is weak. The size of a clone is reported for some rows only, either as once, few or many, or as a class for expanded clones.

D gene: -; V gene: TRBV21-1; J gene: TRBJ2-1; clone size: few; CDR3 protein: CASSNEDRGGHEQFF; CDR3 DNA: TGTGCCAGCAGCAACGAGGACAGGGGTGGTCATGAGCAGTTCTTC
D gene: -; V gene: TRBV7-9; J gene: TRBJ1-3; clone size: -; CDR3 protein: CASSPAGSGNTIYF; CDR3 DNA: TGTGCCAGCAGCCCCGCAGGGTCTGGAAACACCATATATTTT
D gene: -; V gene: TRBV5-1; J gene: TRBJ2-3; clone size: -; CDR3 protein: CASSLESSTDTQYF; CDR3 DNA: TGCGCCAGCAGCTTGGAGTCTAGCACAGATACGCAGTATTTT
D gene: TRBD1; V gene: TRBV6-1; J gene: TRBJ2-7; clone size: -; CDR3 protein: CASQLRQGYEQYF; CDR3 DNA: TGTGCCAGCCAACTCCGACAGGGCTACGAGCAGTACTTC
D gene: TRBD2; V gene: TRBV5-1; J gene: TRBJ2-7; clone size: -; CDR3 protein: CASSLGTSGKGAYEQYF; CDR3 DNA: TGCGCCAGCAGCCTCGGGACTAGCGGGAAGGGGGCCTACGAGCAGTACTTC
D gene: -; V gene: TRBV25-1; J gene: TRBJ2-3; clone size: -; CDR3 protein: CASSEGVRGNTDTQYF; CDR3 DNA: TGTGCCAGCAGTGAAGGGGTCCGCGGGAACACAGATACGCAGTATTTT
D gene: TRBD1; V gene: TRBV19; J gene: TRBJ1-1; clone size: -; CDR3 protein: CASSILGIVGQGNTEAFF; CDR3 DNA: TGTGCCAGTAGTATATTAGGAATAGTGGGACAGGGGAACACTGAAGCTTTCTTT
D gene: -; V gene: TRBV6-6; J gene: TRBJ1-1; clone size: -; CDR3 protein: CASSYGETEAFF; CDR3 DNA: TGTGCCAGCAGTTATGGGGAGACTGAAGCTTTCTTT
D gene: -; V gene: TRBV5-1; J gene: TRBJ1-1; clone size: -; CDR3 protein: CASSLMVASTEAFF; CDR3 DNA: TGCGCCAGCAGCCTCATGGTAGCGAGCACTGAAGCTTTCTTT
D gene: TRBD2; V gene: TRBV14; J gene: TRBJ2-1; clone size: -; CDR3 protein: CASSQPGLAGVVPYNEQFF; CDR3 DNA: TGTGCCAGCAGCCAACCGGGACTAGCGGGAGTGGTCCCCTACAATGAGCAGTTCTTC
D gene: -; V gene: TRBV12-2; J gene: TRBJ1-1; clone size: once; CDR3 protein: CASRLALVTGRIVEAFF; CDR3 DNA: TGTGCAAGTCGCTTAGCGTTAGTGACAGGGAGAATAGTAGAAGCTTTCTTT
D gene: -; V gene: TRBV27; J gene: TRBJ1-1; clone size: -; CDR3 protein: CASYFTAANTEAFF; CDR3 DNA: TGTGCCAGCTATTTTACGGCAGCGAACACTGAAGCTTTCTTT
D gene: TRBD2; V gene: TRBV18; J gene: TRBJ2-7; clone size: -; CDR3 protein: CASSPTSGSIYEQYF; CDR3 DNA: TGTGCCAGCTCGCCGACTAGCGGGAGTATCTACGAGCAGTACTTC
D gene: TRBD2; V gene: TRBV5-1; J gene: TRBJ2-1; clone size: -; CDR3 protein: CASGAGARYNEQFF; CDR3 DNA: TGCGCCAGCGGAGCGGGAGCCAGATACAATGAGCAGTTCTTC
D gene: -; V gene: TRBV27; J gene: TRBJ2-7; clone size: -; CDR3 protein: CASSSRDPGAHEQYF; CDR3 DNA: TGTGCCAGCAGTTCGCGGGACCCAGGTGCCCACGAGCAGTACTTC
D gene: -; V gene: TRBV19; J gene: TRBJ1-5; clone size: -; CDR3 protein: CASSIGVSYQPQHF; CDR3 DNA: TGTGCCAGTAGTATCGGCGTCAGCTATCAGCCCCAGCATTTT
D gene: TRBD2; V gene: TRBV10-3; J gene: TRBJ2-7; clone size: -; CDR3 protein: CAINRAGGDEQYF; CDR3 DNA: TGTGCCATCAACCGAGCGGGAGGCGACGAGCAGTACTTC
D gene: -; V gene: TRBV5-1; J gene: TRBJ1-2; clone size: once; CDR3 protein: CASSFGTTGGGYTF; CDR3 DNA: TGCGCCAGCAGCTTTGGGACTACAGGCGGCGGCTACACCTTC
D gene: TRBD2; V gene: TRBV5-1; J gene: TRBJ2-1; clone size: -; CDR3 protein: CASSSTLAGLPPLYNEQFF; CDR3 DNA: TGCGCCAGCAGCTCAACACTAGCGGGGTTGCCCCCTCTCTACAATGAGCAGTTCTTC
D gene: TRBD1; V gene: TRBV6-1; J gene: TRBJ2-1; clone size: once; CDR3 protein: CASSSTGNPYNEQFF; CDR3 DNA: TGTGCCAGCAGTTCGACAGGGAACCCCTACAATGAGCAGTTCTTC
D gene: TRBD1; V gene: TRBV11-2; J gene: TRBJ2-7; clone size: -; CDR3 protein: CASSLDQGAYEQYF; CDR3 DNA: TGTGCCAGCAGCTTAGACCAGGGGGCCTACGAGCAGTACTTC
D gene: -; V gene: TRBV19; J gene: TRBJ2-5; clone size: once; CDR3 protein: CASSKVSGTEETQYF; CDR3 DNA: TGTGCCAGTAGTAAAGTATCCGGGACGGAAGAGACCCAGTACTTC
D gene: -; V gene: TRBV6-7; J gene: TRBJ1-3; clone size: -; CDR3 protein: CATNGRPSSGNTIYF; CDR3 DNA: TGTGCCACCAATGGAAGGCCAAGCTCTGGAAACACCATATATTTT
D gene: TRBD2; V gene: TRBV9; J gene: TRBJ2-7; clone size: -; CDR3 protein: CASSVTPTSGDSYEQYF; CDR3 DNA: TGTGCCAGCAGCGTAACCCCTACTAGCGGGGATTCCTACGAGCAGTACTTC
D gene: -; V gene: TRBV7-9; J gene: TRBJ2-1; clone size: -; CDR3 protein: CASSLEGLADNEQFF; CDR3 DNA: TGTGCCAGCAGCTTAGAAGGATTAGCGGACAATGAGCAGTTCTTC
D gene: -; V gene: TRBV27; J gene: TRBJ2-3; clone size: -; CDR3 protein: CASRQGSFDTQYF; CDR3 DNA: TGTGCCAGCAGGCAGGGCTCATTTGATACGCAGTATTTT
D gene: TRBD2; V gene: TRBV4-2; J gene: TRBJ2-3; clone size: -; CDR3 protein: CASSQEVLASGGSDTQYF; CDR3 DNA: TGTGCCAGCAGCCAAGAGGTCCTTGCTAGCGGGGGGTCCGATACGCAGTATTTT
D gene: -; V gene: TRBV18; J gene: TRBJ1-1; clone size: few; CDR3 protein: CASSPDIQLMNTEAFF; CDR3 DNA: TGTGCCAGCTCACCTGATATACAGCTGATGAACACTGAAGCTTTCTTT
D gene: -; V gene: TRBV5-1; J gene: TRBJ1-4; clone size: few; CDR3 protein: CASSPNRETNEKLFF; CDR3 DNA: TGCGCCAGCAGCCCCAACAGGGAGACAAATGAAAAACTGTTTTTT
D gene: -; V gene: TRBV6-1; J gene: TRBJ1-1; clone size: -; CDR3 protein: CASSLTLNTEAFF; CDR3 DNA: TGTGCCAGCAGCCTGACATTGAACACTGAAGCTTTCTTT
D gene: -; V gene: TRBV11-2; J gene: TRBJ1-5; clone size: -; CDR3 protein: CASSAGRLGQSNQPQHF; CDR3 DNA: TGTGCCAGCAGCGCCGGGCGGCTCGGTCAGAGCAATCAGCCCCAGCATTTT
D gene: TRBD2; V gene: TRBV28; J gene: TRBJ2-3; clone size: -; CDR3 protein: CASTSSGTDTQYF; CDR3 DNA: TGTGCCAGCACGAGTAGCGGGACAGATACGCAGTATTTT
D gene: -; V gene: TRBV29-1; J gene: TRBJ1-1; clone size: once; CDR3 protein: CSVEIGGRGVTEAFF; CDR3 DNA: TGCAGCGTTGAAATCGGTGGCAGGGGTGTCACTGAAGCTTTCTTT
D gene: -; V gene: TRBV7-2; J gene: TRBJ1-1; clone size: few; CDR3 protein: CASSSQGPGGADTEAFF; CDR3 DNA: TGTGCCAGCAGCTCCCAGGGGCCCGGGGGGGCGGACACTGAAGCTTTCTTT
D gene: -; V gene: TRBV6-1; J gene: TRBJ2-7; clone size: -; CDR3 protein: CATSGEYEQYF; CDR3 DNA: TGTGCCACCTCGGGGGAGTACGAGCAGTACTTC
D gene: -; V gene: TRBV6-5; J gene: TRBJ1-2; clone size: -; CDR3 protein: CASSYGSEYGYTF; CDR3 DNA: TGTGCCAGCAGTTACGGATCAGAGTATGGCTACACCTTC